This entry is about one T cell receptor (beta chain). Its antigen is still unknown. Taking about 19-31 mg of unsorted bulk tissue, the authors co-extracted RNA and DNA. Patients underwent resection of primary liver carcinoma. This record belongs to a study of tumor-infiltrating lymphocytes in primary liver carcinoma. At the level of the study: Samples had roughly 3.65 to 7.5 million productive TCRbeta reads, comparable between tissue types. Regarding the study as a whole: Significantly greater top-250-clone fractions characterized tumors relative to blood (p = 0.039).

CDR3 length: 15 amino acids. Trimming took 8 bases from V and 8 from J; bases not matched to a gene: 12. From germline, CDR1 is ENHRY and CDR2 SYGVKD. Starting from approximately 0.45 ug of total RNA, TCR beta cDNA was produced with a primer in the constant region. Slightly modified ARM-PCR served as the procedure for the TCR beta libraries. These libraries came from three rounds of nested multiplex PCR. TRBV1-TRBV30 forward primers paired with a C-beta reverse primer drove the first two PCR rounds, about 10 cycles each. One entry per CDR3 protein results from TCRdb running MiXCR on the multiplex PCR reads. The sample comprises tens of thousands of distinct CDR3 sequences, about three quarters of which are singletons, and 35% to 40% rests with the top ten.

This rearrangement joins TRBV10-3 to TRBJ2-6; TRBD1 matches 7 bases. Sequencing was done on a sample of liver tumor tissue from sampling region 5. Subset meaning: tumor region T5, tumor centre. The sequence came from a man in his forties with primary liver carcinoma and hepatitis B virus infection. This CDR3 is CAISGTDSRTNVLTF. DNA for the CDR3: TGTGCCATCTCCGGGACAGACTCTAGGACCAACGTCCTGACTTTC.